This passage covers 16 T cell receptor beta chains from one sample sequenced in a study of CD8 T cells in Susac syndrome. RNA was extracted with the RNeasy kit, and a quantity of roughly 0.5 to 1 ug was reverse transcribed using random hexamers. MiXCR was run by TCRdb on the immunoSEQ multiplex PCR reads, yielding one entry per CDR3 protein. This table has 250,000 or so distinct CDR3 sequences, around 93% appearing once. Sequenced: CD4+ T cells from PBMCs. All receptors come from a human donor with multiple sclerosis.

This chain uses TRBV10-2 with TRBJ1-1, with D unclear. Germline CDR1 is WSHSY and CDR2 is SAAADI. Trimming shortened V by 2 bases and J by 1 base, and 8 bases separated the two germline ends. The CDR3 loop spans 14 amino acids. The CDR3: CASSETYGNTEAFF. CDR3 nucleotide sequence: TGCGCCAGCAGTGAGACTTACGGGAACACTGAAGCTTTCTTT.

The gene calls are TRBV18 and TRBJ1-2, with no clear D. Deletions cut 3 bases from V and 0 bases from J, with 11 bases between. Per germline, CDR1 KGHSH and CDR2 LQKENI. The CDR3 runs to 15 residues. The CDR3 DNA sequence: TGTGCCAGCTCACCCTTGGACTCGGCTAACTATGGCTACACCTTC. Translated, it gives CASSPLDSANYGYTF.

The rearrangement joins TRBV10-3 to TRBJ2-6; D remains ambiguous. Germline V gives CDR1 ENHRY, CDR2 SYGVKD. V lost 8 bases to trimming and J lost 0 bases, with 11 bases between them. The CDR3 runs 15 residues. This chain's CDR3 is CAIGNMTSGANVLTF. CDR3 nucleotides: TGTGCCATCGGTAACATGACCTCTGGGGCCAACGTCCTGACTTTC.

J is TRBJ2-7 and V is TRBV24-1; a possible D gene is TRBD1 (5 bases). The ends were cut back, 4 bases at V and 4 bases at J, with 10 bases in the middle. The CDR3 has 13 residues. Per the germline V gene, CDR1 is KGHDR and CDR2 is SFDVKD. The CDR3 loop reads CATSDRERYEQYF. As DNA, the CDR3 is TGTGCCACCAGTGACAGGGAACGTTACGAGCAGTACTTC.

The V call is TRBV5-1, the J call TRBJ2-6, with TRBD2 matching 11 bases. The CDR3 runs to 21 residues. Germline CDR1 and CDR2: SGHRS and YFSETQ. The V gene end was trimmed by 2 bases and the J gene end by 4 bases; junction bases not matched to a gene: 17. CDR3 sequence (DNA): TGCGCCAGCAGCTTTGGTCTCCGTGCAATAGCGGGAGGGCGGGGGGCCAACGTCCTGACTTTC. Protein sequence: CASSFGLRAIAGGRGANVLTF.

V is TRBV20-1 and J is TRBJ1-2; 9 bases match TRBD1. Germline V gene sequence: CDR1 DFQATT, CDR2 SNEGSKA (reference sequence). V gave up 5 bases and J gave up 6 bases; unmatched junction bases: 4. This CDR3 comprises 12 residues. The CDR3 coding sequence is TGCAGTGCTGTGGGACAGGGTAATGGCTACACCTTC. Amino acid sequence: CSAVGQGNGYTF.

V gene TRBV7-3 combines with J gene TRBJ2-3; 8 nucleotides match TRBD1. The V segment lost 3 bases and the J segment 6 bases; nucleotides outside the gene matches: 11. The germline CDR1 and CDR2 sequences are SGHTA and FQGTGA. The CDR3 is 16 amino acids. The CDR3 sequence: CASSFGRDRWTDTQYF. CDR3 nucleotides: TGTGCCAGCAGCTTCGGCCGGGACAGGTGGACCGATACGCAGTATTTT.

The rearrangement joins TRBV12-3 or TRBV12-4 to TRBJ2-3; 10 bases match TRBD2. This CDR3 contains 14 residues. The V segment lost 4 bases and the J segment 6 bases; nucleotides outside the gene matches: 4. The CDR3 DNA reads TGTGCCAGCAGTTCAGCGGGAGGGCCGGATACGCAGTATTTT. This codes for CASSSAGGPDTQYF.

This chain connects TRBV30 to TRBJ2-6, with D maybe TRBD1 (6 bases). The germline V gene encodes CDR1 GTSNPN and CDR2 SVGIG (reference sequence). With 3 bases removed from V and 2 bases from J, the gap between germline ends came to 8 bases. The CDR3 runs 14 residues. The CDR3 DNA sequence: TGTGCCTGGAGGGGGGCCCCTGGGGCCAACGTCCTGACTTTC. It encodes CAWRGAPGANVLTF.

The chain combines TRBV29-1 with TRBJ1-1, with TRBD1 matching 7 bases. The germline V gene encodes CDR1 SQVTM and CDR2 ANQGSEA. Unmatched junction bases numbered 2, after V lost 6 bases and J lost 7 bases. The CDR3 runs to 10 residues. CDR3 protein: CSVHRGEAFF. The CDR3 nucleotides read TGCAGCGTACACAGGGGTGAAGCTTTCTTT.

V is TRBV5-1 and J is TRBJ2-1; D perhaps matches TRBD2 (7 bases). Germline CDR1 reads SGHRS; CDR2 reads YFSETQ. V dropped 5 bases and J dropped 0 bases, with 15 bases sitting between them. The CDR3 extends over 16 amino acids. The CDR3 coding sequence is TGCGCCAGCAGGAGGGGGGGGCTAAGCTCCTACAATGAGCAGTTCTTC. It codes for CASRRGGLSSYNEQFF.

The rearrangement uses TRBV27 and TRBJ1-6; possible D gene TRBD1, 5 bases. The V end was cut by 2 bases, the J end by 8 bases, with 16 bases between. Germline V gives CDR1 MNHEY, CDR2 SMNVEV (reference sequence). CDR3 length: 16 amino acids. The DNA of the CDR3 is TGTGCCAGCAGTTTAATGGGGCTCCGGAGTTATTCACCCCTCCACTTT. The encoded protein is CASSLMGLRSYSPLHF.

This chain connects TRBV6-5 to TRBJ2-5, with D perhaps TRBD1 (5 bases). The V gene lost 4 bases and the J gene lost 1 base, with 10 bases spanning the gap. The CDR3 spans 14 residues. Germline-derived CDR1 and CDR2 are MNHEY and SVGAGI. For the CDR3, the DNA is TGTGCCAGCAGTTCGACAGCTTTCCAAGAGACCCAGTACTTC. Amino acids: CASSSTAFQETQYF.

The table lists this clonotype with a count of one. The chain carries TRBV6-5 and TRBJ2-7, with 11 bases fitting TRBD1. Trimming cost V 6 bases and J 4 bases; bases outside gene matches: 8. Germline V gives CDR1 MNHEY, CDR2 SVGAGI. The CDR3 sequence is 15 residues long. CDR3 sequence reads: CASSRTDRGLYEQYF. CDR3 bases: TGTGCCAGCAGCCGCACGGACAGGGGGCTGTACGAGCAGTACTTC.

The chain employs TRBV28 and TRBJ2-2; either TRBD1 or TRBD2 may supply D (5 bases each). Trimming took off 4 bases at V and 4 bases at J, with 16 bases between the two ends. In germline, CDR1 is MDHEN, CDR2 SYDVKM. The CDR3 is 16 amino acids. This CDR3 reads CASSYGAFRGTGELFF. The CDR3 DNA reads TGTGCCAGCAGTTACGGGGCATTTCGGGGCACCGGGGAGCTGTTTTTT.

The chain employs TRBV20-1 and TRBJ2-5; D is uncertain. Germline CDR1 DFQATT, CDR2 SNEGSKA (reference sequence). V shed 1 base and J shed 1 base, with 7 bases lying between them. There are 13 residues in the CDR3. The CDR3: CSARGQIQETQYF. In DNA form, the CDR3 reads TGCAGTGCTAGAGGCCAGATCCAAGAGACCCAGTACTTC.